The 32 T cell receptor beta chains below all came from one sample that was sequenced in a study of beta chain features in type 1 diabetes. Sequencing targeted expressed TCRB transcripts, as all isolated RNA had been reverse transcribed. TCRdb keeps only in-frame clones here, not all; method: immunoSEQ multiplex PCR. Seen here are under 400,000 clones, 14% observed once, and the top ten hold approximately 6.7%. The sequenced sample consisted of central memory CD4+ T cells from blood. These receptors all stem from a man aged 25 to 45 in good health.

Here the CDR3 reads CASRLPGANVLTF. In nucleotides, the CDR3 is TGTGCCAGCAGGCTCCCTGGGGCCAACGTCCTGACTTTC. The V and J genes are TRBV27 and TRBJ2-6; no definite D call. The V and J ends lost 6 bases and 2 bases respectively, with 5 bases between them. The CDR3 contains 13 residues. CDR1 MNHEY and CDR2 SMNVEV come from the germline V gene (reference sequence).

The J gene is TRBJ1-3, the V gene TRBV5-4, with TRBD1 matching 7 bases. The junction had 4 bases not matched to a gene; V was cut back by 4 bases and J by 0 bases. This CDR3 is 15 amino acids long. Germline-derived CDR1 and CDR2 are SGHNT and YYREEE (reference sequence). CDR3 protein: CASSKSGGSGNTIYF. CDR3 DNA sequence: TGTGCCAGCAGCAAGTCAGGGGGCTCTGGAAACACCATATATTTT.

This clone appeared a few times. This rearrangement joins TRBV29-1 to TRBJ2-5; D gene unclear. Germline loops: CDR1 SQVTM, CDR2 ANQGSEA. This CDR3 is built from 14 residues. V lost 4 bases, J lost 2 bases, and 14 bases lay in between. The chain's CDR3 is CSVVGIGKQETQYF. The CDR3 DNA is TGCAGCGTTGTGGGGATTGGAAAACAAGAGACCCAGTACTTC.

This clone was counted between two and nine times. The chain combines TRBV6-1 with TRBJ2-6; D gene uncertain. V lost 4 bases and J lost 0, with 13 bases in between. CDR3 length equals 17 residues. CDR1 and CDR2 from the germline V gene are MNHNS and SASEGT. The CDR3: CASSVDWGSSGANVLTF. The CDR3 DNA is TGTGCCAGCAGTGTAGACTGGGGAAGCTCTGGGGCCAACGTCCTGACTTTC.

Note on this clone: Additional DNA sequences in this sample encode the identical CDR3. V is TRBV5-1 and J is TRBJ2-1; TRBD1 matches 9 bases. V lost 1 base, J lost 7 bases, and 9 bases stayed unmatched. Germline V gene lookup returns CDR1 SGHRS and CDR2 YFSETQ. CDR3 length: 16 amino acids. The CDR3 reads CASSLRPGQGRNEQFF. The CDR3 nucleotides are TGCGCCAGCAGCTTGCGTCCGGGACAGGGCCGGAATGAGCAGTTCTTC. The full variable domain, its missing parts supplied by reference TRBV5-1 and TRBJ2-1, is KAGVTQTPRYLIKTRGQQVTLSCSPISGHRSVSWYQQTPGQGLQFLFEYFSETQRNKGNFPGRFSGRQFSNSRSEMNVSTLELGDSALYLCASSLRPGQGRNEQFFGPGTRLTVL.

Only a few counts were recorded for this clone. This sequence joins TRBV25-1 and TRBJ1-6; D remains ambiguous. V was shortened by 7 bases and J by 9 bases, with 10 bases between the two germline ends. Germline lookup yields CDR1 MGHDK and CDR2 SYGVNS. The CDR3 consists of 12 residues. DNA for the CDR3: TGTGCCAGCACCAGGCTCGGTTCACCCCTCCACTTT. Translation gives CASTRLGSPLHF.

The rearrangement joins TRBV9 to TRBJ2-4, with D possibly matching TRBD1 (5 bases). V lost 5 bases to trimming and J lost 2 bases, with 11 bases between them. Germline assignment: CDR1 SGDLS and CDR2 YYNGEE. The CDR3 spans 14 residues. The CDR3 region is CASRVDSSKNIQYF. The CDR3 coding sequence is TGTGCCAGCAGGGTTGACAGCTCCAAAAACATTCAGTACTTC.

The J gene is TRBJ1-5, the V gene TRBV4-3; maybe TRBD1 (6 bases). Trimming removed 2 bases at V and 6 bases at J, with 14 bases between. The germline gives CDR1 LGHNA, CDR2 YSLEER. The CDR3 sequence is 15 residues long. CDR3 sequence (DNA): TGCGCCAGCAGCCAAACCCTGAGGGGGATTCAGCCCCAGCATTTT. This translates into CASSQTLRGIQPQHF.

This clone was found a few times. The chain links TRBV28 to TRBJ2-1; weak D call: TRBD1 (5 bases). The CDR3 runs to 15 residues. In germline, CDR1 is MDHEN, CDR2 SYDVKM. Trimming removed 3 bases at V and 2 bases at J, with 11 bases between. CDR3 nucleotide sequence: TGTGCCAGCAGTTTTACCCAGGGCCCCTACAATGAGCAGTTCTTC. It is translated as CASSFTQGPYNEQFF.

The sample holds a few counts of this clone. CDR3 in amino acids: CASSEDFGSLGKTQYF. CDR3 sequence (DNA): TGTGCCAGCAGTGAAGACTTCGGGTCTTTGGGCAAGACCCAGTACTTC. V usage is TRBV2 and J usage is TRBJ2-5, with D unresolved. In germline, CDR1 is SNHLY, CDR2 FYNNEI. Between the trimmed V and J ends, which lost 1 base and 6 bases, there was a span of 18 bases. CDR3 size: 16 residues.

The chain uses TRBV9 and TRBJ2-1; a possible D gene is TRBD1 (6 bases). From germline, CDR1 is SGDLS and CDR2 YYNGEE. The CDR3 extends over 16 amino acids. Trimming cost V 0 bases and J 0 bases, with 10 bases left between them. The CDR3 here is CASSVEGTSSYNEQFF. DNA for the CDR3: TGTGCCAGCAGCGTAGAGGGGACAAGCTCCTACAATGAGCAGTTCTTC.

This clone was counted only a few times. The rearrangement links TRBV5-1 to TRBJ1-4; tentatively, D is TRBD1 (5 bases). Per germline, CDR1 SGHRS and CDR2 YFSETQ. V lost 4 bases and J lost 1, with 8 bases in between. The CDR3 contains 14 residues. As DNA, the CDR3 is TGCGCCAGCAGCGGGGCCTTAACTAATGAAAAACTGTTTTTT. Translating gives CASSGALTNEKLFF.

This clone has only a few counts. The V and J genes are TRBV18 and TRBJ1-6; 8 bases fit TRBD1. With V trimmed by 1 base and J by 1 base, 3 bases remained unmatched. The CDR3 totals 17 residues. Germline V gene data show CDR1 as KGHSH and CDR2 as LQKENI. The CDR3 bases are TGTGCCAGCTCACCACTCCACAGGGGGTCCTATAATTCACCCCTCCACTTT. It specifies CASSPLHRGSYNSPLHF. The full variable domain, completed using reference TRBV18 and TRBJ1-6, is NAGVMQNPRHLVRRRGQEARLRCSPMKGHSHVYWYRQLPEEGLKFMVYLQKENIIDESGMPKERFSAEFPKEGPSILRIQQVVRGDSAAYFCASSPLHRGSYNSPLHFGNGTRLTVT.

This sequence joins TRBV10-1 and TRBJ2-6; 7 nucleotides match TRBD1. J lost 0 bases, V lost 8 bases, and 4 bases had no gene match. CDR1 is WNHNN and CDR2 is SYGVQD in the germline V gene (reference sequence). The CDR3 covers 15 residues. CDR3 amino acids: CASSDRASGANVLTF. In DNA, the CDR3 is TGCGCCAGCTCCGACAGGGCCTCTGGGGCCAACGTCCTGACTTTC.

The V call is TRBV7-3, the J call TRBJ2-3; 11 bases align to TRBD2. The CDR3 has 15 residues. The junction had 7 bases not matched to a gene; V was cut back by 5 bases and J by 6 bases. Germline lookup yields CDR1 SGHTA and CDR2 FQGTGA. CDR3 DNA: TGTGCCAGCAGCAGACTAGCGGGGCCCATCGATACGCAGTATTTT. Its protein is CASSRLAGPIDTQYF.

This rearrangement joins TRBV15 to TRBJ1-1; no clear D. The V end was cut by 8 bases, the J end by 1 base, with 20 bases between. This CDR3 contains 16 residues. Per the germline V gene, CDR1 is LNHNV and CDR2 is YYDKDF (reference sequence). The CDR3 nucleotides read TGTGCCACCGAAACCTTGGGCAGGCTAGGGAACACTGAAGCTTTCTTT. This gives the protein CATETLGRLGNTEAFF.

The chain employs TRBV7-8 and TRBJ1-2; TRBD1 agrees at 11 bases. Germline V gene sequence: CDR1 SGHVS, CDR2 FQNEAQ. The CDR3 totals 15 residues. V was pared by 3 bases and J by 8 bases, with 8 bases of the junction left unmatched. The CDR3 region has the DNA TGTGCCAGCAGCTTGGAAAGGACAGGGGGCTTGGGCTACACCTTC. Protein: CASSLERTGGLGYTF.

This clone was seen more than once but under ten times. Here the CDR3 DNA reads TGTGCCAGCAGCTACAGGGGTTCTCGTGGCTACACCTTC. Translating gives CASSYRGSRGYTF. This chain links TRBV27 with TRBJ1-2; 7 nucleotides match TRBD1. This CDR3 contains 13 residues. V shed 6 bases and J 7 bases; nucleotides not matched to a gene: 8. Germline V CDR1 and CDR2: MNHEY, SMNVEV (reference sequence).

This clone has a handful of counts. The chain combines TRBV4-2 with TRBJ2-3; no clear D. The CDR3 runs 12 residues. Germline CDR1 and CDR2: LGHNA and YNFKEQ. With 3 bases removed from V and 4 bases from J, the gap between germline ends came to 5 bases. The DNA of the CDR3 is TGTGCCAGCAGCCACCAGTCAGATACGCAGTATTTT. Its protein is CASSHQSDTQYF.

V usage is TRBV2 and J usage is TRBJ2-2; 9 bases map to TRBD1. Trimming took 6 bases from V and 4 from J; bases not matched to a gene: 6. Germline V CDR1 and CDR2: SNHLY, FYNNEI. This CDR3 has 15 residues. CDR3 bases: TGTGCCAGCAGCGGGACAGGGAGAAGCACCGGGGAGCTGTTTTTT. Its translation: CASSGTGRSTGELFF.

This clone came up a few times. The chain is built from TRBV19 and TRBJ2-6; the D gene is possibly TRBD1 (6 bases). Germline values: CDR1 LNHDA, CDR2 SQIVND (reference sequence). The CDR3 length is 18 residues. Trimming stripped 5 bases from V and 0 bases from J, with 17 bases between. Here the CDR3 DNA reads TGTGCCAGTAGTGCCCGACAGGTCGTCTTCTCTGGGGCCAACGTCCTGACTTTC. Its protein product is CASSARQVVFSGANVLTF.

This chain links TRBV6-6 with TRBJ1-1, with 7 bases matching TRBD1. The CDR3 is 14 amino acids. V was clipped by 6 bases and J by 7 bases; unmatched bases: 11. Germline V lookup: CDR1 MNHNY, CDR2 SVGAGI (reference sequence). CDR3 nucleotide sequence: TGTGCCAGCAGCCCAAGACAGGGAGTTGATGAAGCTTTCTTT. Encoded protein: CASSPRQGVDEAFF.

CDR3 in DNA: TGCGCCAGCAGCCCCCGGGATTTAATGAACACTGAAGCTTTCTTT. Its protein product is CASSPRDLMNTEAFF. The genes are TRBV4-1 and TRBJ1-1; D uncertain. There are 15 residues in the CDR3. Trimming removed 4 bases from V and 0 bases from J, with 12 bases in between. Germline V gene sequence: CDR1 MGHRA, CDR2 YSYEKL.

Comments on this clone: A much larger clone lies one base from this, so it may be a read error. This chain uses TRBV2 with TRBJ2-7; D tentatively fits TRBD1 or TRBD2 (7 bases each). The germline gives CDR1 SNHLY, CDR2 FYNNEI. Trimming took off 8 bases at V and 1 base at J, with 12 bases between the two ends. The CDR3 is made up of 13 amino acids. CDR3 nucleotide sequence: TGTGCCAGCGGGCAGGGGGGGTCCTACGAGCAGTACTTC. Translated, it gives CASGQGGSYEQYF.

In its sample, this clone was seen a few times. This rearrangement joins TRBV6-1 to TRBJ1-1; no reliable D call. CDR1 and CDR2 from the germline V gene are MNHNS and SASEGT. V lost 4 bases to trimming and J lost 6 bases, with 12 bases between them. CDR3 length equals 13 residues. In DNA, the CDR3 is TGTGCCAGCAGTGGAGTCTTGATGGCTGAAGCTTTCTTT. It specifies CASSGVLMAEAFF.

There are a few counts of this clone. The rearrangement links TRBV6-1 to TRBJ1-2; D gene ambiguous. The germline V and J ends were trimmed by 8 bases and 3 bases, with 16 bases remaining between them. This CDR3 has 14 amino acids. Looked up from germline, CDR1 is MNHNS and CDR2 is SASEGT. CDR3 residues: CASPKDGIYYGYTF. CDR3 bases: TGTGCCAGCCCAAAGGACGGGATCTACTATGGCTACACCTTC.

The chain links TRBV30 to TRBJ2-3; no firm D call. This CDR3 spans 16 amino acids. Germline V gene sequence: CDR1 GTSNPN, CDR2 SVGIG (reference sequence). The V end lost 0 bases, the J end lost 1 base, and 14 bases lay between the germline ends. The CDR3 region has the DNA TGTGCCTGGAGTGTACGGAAAGGTTCTCGCACAGATACGCAGTATTTT. Amino acid sequence: CAWSVRKGSRTDTQYF.

The chain couples TRBV4-1 to TRBJ2-3; 11 bases align to TRBD2. V gave up 0 bases and J gave up 1 base; unmatched junction bases: 6. This CDR3 has 18 residues. Germline V gene data show CDR1 as MGHRA and CDR2 as YSYEKL. The CDR3 sequence is CASSQDPSGGPRTDTQYF. CDR3 sequence (DNA): TGCGCCAGCAGCCAAGATCCTAGCGGGGGGCCACGCACAGATACGCAGTATTTT.

CDR3: CASSSQGLGSGANVLTF. The CDR3 DNA follows: TGTGCCAGTAGTTCACAGGGCTTGGGCTCTGGGGCCAACGTCCTGACTTTC. The chain uses TRBV19 and TRBJ2-6; D is perhaps TRBD1 (6 bases). CDR3 length equals 17 residues. Between the trimmed V and J ends, which lost 5 bases and 0 bases, there was a span of 14 bases. CDR1 and CDR2 from the germline V gene are LNHDA and SQIVND (reference sequence).

This clone has a handful of counts. The CDR3 bases are TGCGCCAGCAGCCAAGATGTTTCCTCCCCCTACTACGAGCAGTACTTC. Translated: CASSQDVSSPYYEQYF. The chain recombines TRBV4-3 with TRBJ2-7; D ambiguous. There are 16 residues in the CDR3. Trimming stripped 0 bases from V and 3 bases from J, with 15 bases between. Germline V gives CDR1 LGHNA, CDR2 YSLEER.

The V call is TRBV11-2, the J call TRBJ2-1; D may be TRBD1 or TRBD2 (6 bases each). V was clipped by 6 bases and J by 7 bases, with 16 bases between them. There are 14 residues in the CDR3. The germline V gene has CDR1 SGHAT and CDR2 FQNNGV. The CDR3 bases are TGTGCCAGCAGGGGGGGTACAGGGTTGAATGAGCAGTTCTTC. It specifies CASRGGTGLNEQFF.

The J gene is TRBJ2-3, the V gene TRBV25-1; 12 bases agree with TRBD2. The length of the CDR3 is 17 residues. Germline CDR1 reads MGHDK; CDR2 reads SYGVNS. V lost 6 bases and J lost 4; bases outside the gene matches: 11. CDR3 residues: CASSKTLAGGGADTQYF. CDR3 in DNA: TGTGCCAGCAGCAAAACACTAGCGGGAGGCGGGGCAGATACGCAGTATTTT.